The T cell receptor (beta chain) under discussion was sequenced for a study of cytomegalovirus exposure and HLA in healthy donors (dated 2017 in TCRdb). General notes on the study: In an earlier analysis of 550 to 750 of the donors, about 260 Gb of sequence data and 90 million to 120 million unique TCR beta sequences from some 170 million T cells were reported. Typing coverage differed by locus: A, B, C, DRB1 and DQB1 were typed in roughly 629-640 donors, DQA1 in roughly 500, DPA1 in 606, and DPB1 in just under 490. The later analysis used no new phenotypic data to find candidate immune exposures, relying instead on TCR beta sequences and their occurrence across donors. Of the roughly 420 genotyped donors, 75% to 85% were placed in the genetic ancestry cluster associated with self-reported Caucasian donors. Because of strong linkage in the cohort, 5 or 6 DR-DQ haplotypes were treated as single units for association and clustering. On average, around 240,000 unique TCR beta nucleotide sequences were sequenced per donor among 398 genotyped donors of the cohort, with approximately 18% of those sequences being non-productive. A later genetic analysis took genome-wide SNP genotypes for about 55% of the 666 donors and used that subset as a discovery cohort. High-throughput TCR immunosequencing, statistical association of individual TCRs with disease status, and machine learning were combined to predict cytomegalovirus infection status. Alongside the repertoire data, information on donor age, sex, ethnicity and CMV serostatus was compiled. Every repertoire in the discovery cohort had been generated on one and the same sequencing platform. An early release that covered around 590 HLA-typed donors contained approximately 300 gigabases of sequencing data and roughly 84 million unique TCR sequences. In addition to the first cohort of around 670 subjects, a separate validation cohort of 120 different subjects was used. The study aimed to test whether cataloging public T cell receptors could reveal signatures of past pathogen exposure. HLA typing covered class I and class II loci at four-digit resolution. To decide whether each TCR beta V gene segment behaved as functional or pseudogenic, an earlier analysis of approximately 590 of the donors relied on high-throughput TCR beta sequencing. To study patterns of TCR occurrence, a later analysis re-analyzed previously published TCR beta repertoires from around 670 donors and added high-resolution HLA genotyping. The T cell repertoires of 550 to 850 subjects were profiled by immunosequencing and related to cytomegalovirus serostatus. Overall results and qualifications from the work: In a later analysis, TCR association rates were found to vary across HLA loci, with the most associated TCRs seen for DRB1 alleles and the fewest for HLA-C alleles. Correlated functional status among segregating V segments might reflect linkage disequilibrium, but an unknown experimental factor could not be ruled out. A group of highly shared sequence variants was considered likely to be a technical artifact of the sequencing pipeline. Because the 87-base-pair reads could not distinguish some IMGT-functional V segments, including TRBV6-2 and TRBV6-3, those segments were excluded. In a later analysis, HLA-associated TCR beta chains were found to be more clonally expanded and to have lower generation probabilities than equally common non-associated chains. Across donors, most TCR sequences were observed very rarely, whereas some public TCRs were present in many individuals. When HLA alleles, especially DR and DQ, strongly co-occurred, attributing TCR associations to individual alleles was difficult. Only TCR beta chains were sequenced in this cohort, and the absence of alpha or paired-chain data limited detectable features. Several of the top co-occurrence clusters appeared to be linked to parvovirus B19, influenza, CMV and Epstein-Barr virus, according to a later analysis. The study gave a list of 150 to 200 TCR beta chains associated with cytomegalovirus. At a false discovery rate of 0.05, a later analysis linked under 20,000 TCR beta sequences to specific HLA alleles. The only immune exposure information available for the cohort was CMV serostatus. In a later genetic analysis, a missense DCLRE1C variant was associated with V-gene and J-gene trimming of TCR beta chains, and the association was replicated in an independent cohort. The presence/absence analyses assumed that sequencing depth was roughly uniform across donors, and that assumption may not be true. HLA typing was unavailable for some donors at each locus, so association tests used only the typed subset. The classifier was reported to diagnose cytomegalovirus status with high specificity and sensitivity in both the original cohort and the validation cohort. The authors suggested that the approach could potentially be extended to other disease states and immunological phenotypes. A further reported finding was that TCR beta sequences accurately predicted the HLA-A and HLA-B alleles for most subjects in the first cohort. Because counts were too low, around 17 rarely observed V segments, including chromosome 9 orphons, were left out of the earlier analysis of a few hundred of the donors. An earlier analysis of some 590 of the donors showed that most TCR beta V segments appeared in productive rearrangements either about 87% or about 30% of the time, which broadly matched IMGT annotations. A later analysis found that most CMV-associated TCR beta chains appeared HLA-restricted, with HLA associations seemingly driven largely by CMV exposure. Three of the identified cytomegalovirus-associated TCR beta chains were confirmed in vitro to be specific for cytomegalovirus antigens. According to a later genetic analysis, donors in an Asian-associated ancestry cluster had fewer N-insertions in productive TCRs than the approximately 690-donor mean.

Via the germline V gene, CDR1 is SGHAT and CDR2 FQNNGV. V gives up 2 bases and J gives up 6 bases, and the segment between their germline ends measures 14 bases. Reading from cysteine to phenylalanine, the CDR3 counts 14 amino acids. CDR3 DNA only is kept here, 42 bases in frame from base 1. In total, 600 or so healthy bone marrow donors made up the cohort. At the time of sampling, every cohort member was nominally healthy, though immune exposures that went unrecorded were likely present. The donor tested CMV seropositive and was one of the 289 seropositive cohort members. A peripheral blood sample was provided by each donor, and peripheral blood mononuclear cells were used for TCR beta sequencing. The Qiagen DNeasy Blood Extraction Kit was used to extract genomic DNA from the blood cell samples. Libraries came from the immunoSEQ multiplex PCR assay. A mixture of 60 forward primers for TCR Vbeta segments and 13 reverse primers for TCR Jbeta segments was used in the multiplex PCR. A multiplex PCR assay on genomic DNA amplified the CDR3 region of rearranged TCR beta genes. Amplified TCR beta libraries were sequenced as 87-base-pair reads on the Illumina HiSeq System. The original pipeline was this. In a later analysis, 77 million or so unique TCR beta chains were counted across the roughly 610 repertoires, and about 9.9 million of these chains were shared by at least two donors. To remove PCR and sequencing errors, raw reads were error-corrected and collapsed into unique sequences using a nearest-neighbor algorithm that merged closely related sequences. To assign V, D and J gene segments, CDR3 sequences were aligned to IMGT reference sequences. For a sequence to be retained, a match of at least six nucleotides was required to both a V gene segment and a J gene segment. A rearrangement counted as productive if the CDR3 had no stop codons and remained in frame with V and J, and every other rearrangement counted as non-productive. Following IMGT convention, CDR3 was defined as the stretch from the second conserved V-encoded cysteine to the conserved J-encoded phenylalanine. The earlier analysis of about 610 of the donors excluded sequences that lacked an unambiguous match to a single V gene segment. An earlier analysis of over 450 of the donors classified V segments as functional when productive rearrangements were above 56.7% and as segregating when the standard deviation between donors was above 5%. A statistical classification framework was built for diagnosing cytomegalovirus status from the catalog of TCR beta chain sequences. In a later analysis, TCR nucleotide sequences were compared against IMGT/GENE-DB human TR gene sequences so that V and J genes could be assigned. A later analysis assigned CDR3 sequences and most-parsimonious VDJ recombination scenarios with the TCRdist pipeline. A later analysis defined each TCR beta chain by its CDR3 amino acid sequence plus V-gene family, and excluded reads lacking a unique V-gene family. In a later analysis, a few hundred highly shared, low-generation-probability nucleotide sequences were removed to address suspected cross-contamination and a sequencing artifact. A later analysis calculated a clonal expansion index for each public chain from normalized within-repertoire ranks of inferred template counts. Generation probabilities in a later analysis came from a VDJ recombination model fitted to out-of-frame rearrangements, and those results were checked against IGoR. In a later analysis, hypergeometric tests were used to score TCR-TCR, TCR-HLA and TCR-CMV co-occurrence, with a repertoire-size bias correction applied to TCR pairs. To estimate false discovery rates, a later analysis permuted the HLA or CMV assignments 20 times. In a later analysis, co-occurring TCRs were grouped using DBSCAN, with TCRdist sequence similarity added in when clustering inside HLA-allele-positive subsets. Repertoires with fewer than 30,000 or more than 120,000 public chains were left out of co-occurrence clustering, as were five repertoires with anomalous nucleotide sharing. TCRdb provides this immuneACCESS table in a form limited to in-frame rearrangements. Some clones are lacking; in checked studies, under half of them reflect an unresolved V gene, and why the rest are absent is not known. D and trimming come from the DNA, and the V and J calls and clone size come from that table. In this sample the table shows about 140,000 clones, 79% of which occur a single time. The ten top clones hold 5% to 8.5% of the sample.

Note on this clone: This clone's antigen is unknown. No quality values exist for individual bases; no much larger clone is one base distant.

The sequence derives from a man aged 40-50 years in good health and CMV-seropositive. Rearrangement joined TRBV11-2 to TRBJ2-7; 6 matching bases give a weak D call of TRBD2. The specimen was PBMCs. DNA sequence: TGTGCCAGCAGCTTAAGCCTACTAGCAGGCGAGCAGTACTTC. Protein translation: CASSLSLLAGEQYF.